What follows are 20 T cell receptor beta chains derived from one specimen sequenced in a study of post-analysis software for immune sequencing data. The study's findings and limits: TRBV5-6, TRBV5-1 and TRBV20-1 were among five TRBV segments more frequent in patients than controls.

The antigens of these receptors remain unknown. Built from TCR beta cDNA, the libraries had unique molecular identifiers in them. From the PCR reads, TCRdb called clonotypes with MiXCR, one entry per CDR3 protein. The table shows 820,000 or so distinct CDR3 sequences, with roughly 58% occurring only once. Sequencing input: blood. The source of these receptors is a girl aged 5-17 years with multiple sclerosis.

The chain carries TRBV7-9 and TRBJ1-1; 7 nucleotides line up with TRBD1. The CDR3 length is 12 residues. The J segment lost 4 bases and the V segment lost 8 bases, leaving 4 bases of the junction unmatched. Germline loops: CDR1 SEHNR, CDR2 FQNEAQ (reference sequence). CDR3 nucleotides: TGTGCCAGCCTCCGGGACAGCACTGAAGCTTTCTTT. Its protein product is CASLRDSTEAFF.

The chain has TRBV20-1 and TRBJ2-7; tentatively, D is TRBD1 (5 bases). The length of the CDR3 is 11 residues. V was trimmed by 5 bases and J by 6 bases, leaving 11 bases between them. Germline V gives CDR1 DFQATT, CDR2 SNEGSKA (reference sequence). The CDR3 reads CSALYRGEQYF. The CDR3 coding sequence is TGCAGTGCTCTATATAGGGGCGAGCAGTACTTC.

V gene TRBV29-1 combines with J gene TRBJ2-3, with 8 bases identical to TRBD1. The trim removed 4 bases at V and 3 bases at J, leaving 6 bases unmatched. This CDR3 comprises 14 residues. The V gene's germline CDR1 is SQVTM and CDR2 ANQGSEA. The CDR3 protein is CSVARTGPTDTQYF. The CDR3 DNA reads TGCAGCGTTGCCCGGACAGGGCCGACAGATACGCAGTATTTT.

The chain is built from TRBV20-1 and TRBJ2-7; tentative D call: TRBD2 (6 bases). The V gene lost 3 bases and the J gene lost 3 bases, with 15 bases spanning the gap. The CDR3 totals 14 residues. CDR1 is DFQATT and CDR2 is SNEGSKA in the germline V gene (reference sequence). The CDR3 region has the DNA TGCAGTGCTAGTTCACGAGCGGAGGGCTACGAGCAGTACTTC. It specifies CSASSRAEGYEQYF.

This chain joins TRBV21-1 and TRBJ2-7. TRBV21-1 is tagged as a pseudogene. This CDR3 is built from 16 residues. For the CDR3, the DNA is TGTGCCGGCAGCAAAGAGCTGGAGGTAGGAGTCGACGAGCAGTACTTC. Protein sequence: CAGSKELEVGVDEQYF.

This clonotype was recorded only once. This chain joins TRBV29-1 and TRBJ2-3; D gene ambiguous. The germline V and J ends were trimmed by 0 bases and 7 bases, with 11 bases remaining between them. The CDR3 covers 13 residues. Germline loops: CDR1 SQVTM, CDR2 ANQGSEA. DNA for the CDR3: TGCAGCGTTGAAGAGGGCCAAGCGAATACGCAGTATTTT. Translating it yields CSVEEGQANTQYF.

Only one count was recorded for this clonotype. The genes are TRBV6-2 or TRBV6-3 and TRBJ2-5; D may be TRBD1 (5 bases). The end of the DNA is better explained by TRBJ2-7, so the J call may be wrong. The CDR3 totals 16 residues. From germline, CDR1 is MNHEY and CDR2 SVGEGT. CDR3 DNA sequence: TGTGCCAGCAGCTCACACTGGGGCGGAACCCCCTACGAGCAGTACTTC. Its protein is CASSSHWGGTPYEQYF.

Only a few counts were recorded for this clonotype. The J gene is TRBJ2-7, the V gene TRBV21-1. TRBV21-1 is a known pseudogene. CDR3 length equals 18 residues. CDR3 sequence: CASSKELYVRDSLYEQYF. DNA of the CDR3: TGTGCCAGCAGCAAAGAGCTGTATGTGCGGGACAGTCTCTACGAGCAGTACTTC.

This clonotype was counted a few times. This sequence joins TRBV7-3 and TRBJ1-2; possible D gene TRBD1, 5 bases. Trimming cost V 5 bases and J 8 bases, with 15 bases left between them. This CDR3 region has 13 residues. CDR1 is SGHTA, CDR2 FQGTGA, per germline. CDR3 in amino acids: CASSPRGVSGYTF. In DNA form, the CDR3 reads TGTGCCAGCAGCCCCCGGGGGGTGTCCGGCTACACCTTC.

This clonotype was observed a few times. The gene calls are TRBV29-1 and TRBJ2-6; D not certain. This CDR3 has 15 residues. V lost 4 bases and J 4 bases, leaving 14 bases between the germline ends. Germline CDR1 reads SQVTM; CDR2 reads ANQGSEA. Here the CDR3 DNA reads TGCAGCGTTGGGGTCACAGATACCGGGGCCAACGTCCTGACTTTC. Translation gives CSVGVTDTGANVLTF.

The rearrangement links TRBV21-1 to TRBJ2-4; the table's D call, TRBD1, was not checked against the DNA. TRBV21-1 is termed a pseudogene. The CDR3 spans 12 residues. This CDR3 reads CASSQTGNNQYF. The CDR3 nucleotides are TGTGCCAGCAGCCAGACAGGGAATAATCAGTACTTC.

The CDR3 DNA is TGTGCCAATTCCCGGGGGCAGTGGGAGACCCAGTACTTC. As protein: CANSRGQWETQYF. The chain has TRBV2 and TRBJ2-5; TRBD1 or TRBD2 may be the D gene (6 bases each). CDR1 and CDR2 (germline): SNHLY, FYNNEI. Trimming removed 10 bases at V and 5 bases at J, with 17 bases between. This CDR3 comprises 13 residues.

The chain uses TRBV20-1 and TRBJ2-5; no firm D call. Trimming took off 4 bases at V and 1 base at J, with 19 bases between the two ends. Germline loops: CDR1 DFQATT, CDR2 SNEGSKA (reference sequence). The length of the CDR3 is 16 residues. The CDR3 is CSATLVKRVLQETQYF. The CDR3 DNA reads TGCAGTGCTACCCTGGTCAAGCGAGTGCTCCAAGAGACCCAGTACTTC.

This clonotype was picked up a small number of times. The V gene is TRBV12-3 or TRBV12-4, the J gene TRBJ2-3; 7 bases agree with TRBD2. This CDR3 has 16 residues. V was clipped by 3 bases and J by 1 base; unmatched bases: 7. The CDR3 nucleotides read TGTGCCAGCAGTTTCCGGACCAGCGGGGGCACAGATACGCAGTATTTT. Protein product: CASSFRTSGGTDTQYF.

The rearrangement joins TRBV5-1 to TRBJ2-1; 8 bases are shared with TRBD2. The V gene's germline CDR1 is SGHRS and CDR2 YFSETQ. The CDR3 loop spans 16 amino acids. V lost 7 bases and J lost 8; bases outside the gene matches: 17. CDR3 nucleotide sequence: TGCGCCAGCTACCTTCGAGGGCCTAGCGGGTCCCATGAGCAGTTCTTC. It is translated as CASYLRGPSGSHEQFF.

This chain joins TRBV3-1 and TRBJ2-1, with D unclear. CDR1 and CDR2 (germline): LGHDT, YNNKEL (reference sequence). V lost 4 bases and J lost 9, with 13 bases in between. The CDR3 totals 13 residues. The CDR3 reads CASSPTSVVEQFF. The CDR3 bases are TGTGCCAGCAGCCCAACTTCCGTAGTTGAGCAGTTCTTC.

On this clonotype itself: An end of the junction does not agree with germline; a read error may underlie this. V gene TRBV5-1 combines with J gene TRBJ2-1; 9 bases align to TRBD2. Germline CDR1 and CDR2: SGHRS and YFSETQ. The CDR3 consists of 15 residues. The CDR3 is CASGLERGADNEQFF. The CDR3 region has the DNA TGCGCCAGCGGCTTGGAGCGGGGGGCTGACAATGAGCAGTTCTTC.

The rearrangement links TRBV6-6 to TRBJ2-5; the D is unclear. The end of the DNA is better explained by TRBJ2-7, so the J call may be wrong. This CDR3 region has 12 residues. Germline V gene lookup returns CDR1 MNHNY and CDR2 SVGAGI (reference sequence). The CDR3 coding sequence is TGTGCCAGCAGTTACTCCGTGGGCGAGCAGTACTTC. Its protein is CASSYSVGEQYF.

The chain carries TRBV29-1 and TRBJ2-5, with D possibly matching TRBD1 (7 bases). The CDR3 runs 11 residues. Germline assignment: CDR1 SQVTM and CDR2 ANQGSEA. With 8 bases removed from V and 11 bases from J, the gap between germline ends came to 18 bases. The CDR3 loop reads CSILQGGQQYF. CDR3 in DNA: TGCAGCATTCTGCAGGGGGGTCAGCAGTACTTC.

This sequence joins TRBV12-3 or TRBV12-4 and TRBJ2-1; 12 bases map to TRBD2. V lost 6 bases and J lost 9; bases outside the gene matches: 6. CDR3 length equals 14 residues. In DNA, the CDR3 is TGTGCCAGCAGGGCTAGCGGGGGGGCCCCTGAGCAGTTCTTC. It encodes CASRASGGAPEQFF.